The 14 T cell receptor beta chains given below trace back to one sample, sequenced in a study of blood T cells in healthy people across ages. Sample-barcoded 5' priming and a J-beta primer mix drove a second PCR of about 6 to 12 cycles. TCRdb reprocessed the 5' RACE reads with MiXCR, giving one entry per CDR3 protein. The top ten clones hold roughly 28% of a sample with approximately 320,000 distinct CDR3 sequences, roughly 26% of them seen once. Sequenced input: blood. The receptors originated from a woman between 65 and 79 years old in good health.

The chain joins TRBV20-1 to TRBJ2-2, with a tentative D call TRBD2 (6 bases). The CDR3 length is 17 residues. Trimming cost V 0 bases and J 3 bases, with 17 bases left between them. Germline CDR1 reads DFQATT; CDR2 reads SNEGSKA (reference sequence). CDR3 loop: CSARDRLGGTHTGELFF. DNA of the CDR3: TGCAGTGCTAGAGATCGTCTCGGCGGGACGCACACCGGGGAGCTGTTTTTT.

This clonotype was picked up a small number of times. The chain recombines TRBV4-2 with TRBJ2-5; 9 bases match TRBD2. The closer fit of TRBJ2-1 to the DNA end suggests the J call may be wrong. CDR1 and CDR2 from the germline V gene are LGHNA and YNFKEQ. The CDR3 covers 18 residues. The CDR3 DNA is TGTGCCAGCAGCCAAAACCCTAGTCTCGCGGGAGGGTTCGATGAGCAGTTCTTC. Translation gives CASSQNPSLAGGFDEQFF.

The V gene is TRBV30, the J gene TRBJ1-5; unclear D gene. This CDR3 spans 11 amino acids. The ends were cut back, 4 bases at V and 4 bases at J, with 5 bases in the middle. Germline assignment: CDR1 GTSNPN and CDR2 SVGIG (reference sequence). The CDR3 region is CAWMANQPQHF. The CDR3 DNA follows: TGTGCCTGGATGGCGAATCAGCCCCAGCATTTT.

This clonotype has a handful of counts. This rearrangement joins TRBV20-1 to TRBJ2-5, with TRBD2 as a possible D gene (6 bases). Trimming took 7 bases from V and 3 from J, leaving 12 bases between them. The CDR3 is 12 amino acids. Germline CDR1 is DFQATT and CDR2 is SNEGSKA (reference sequence). CDR3: CSVSREKETQYF. Here the CDR3 DNA reads TGCAGTGTCTCCCGGGAGAAAGAGACCCAGTACTTC.

The count of this clonotype is one. The V call is TRBV7-9, the J call TRBJ2-3; no clear D. CDR3 length: 16 amino acids. Germline CDR1 is SEHNR and CDR2 is FQNEAQ (reference sequence). Trimming took 3 bases from V and 4 from J, leaving 17 bases between them. In DNA, the CDR3 is TGTGCCAGCAGCTTCCAGGCATCCCTCACATCAGATACGCAGTATTTT. Protein: CASSFQASLTSDTQYF.

In this sample, this clonotype turned up a few times. The chain employs TRBV28 and TRBJ1-2, with TRBD1 as a possible D gene (6 bases). The CDR3 has 14 amino acids. The V end lost 4 bases, the J end lost 4 bases, and 13 bases lay between the germline ends. Germline V gene data show CDR1 as MDHEN and CDR2 as SYDVKM. The CDR3, as DNA: TGTGCCAGCAGTTCACATGGACAGATCTATGGCTACACCTTC. Protein sequence: CASSSHGQIYGYTF.

This clonotype came up many times. CDR3 nucleotide sequence: TGTGCCAGCAGTTTGGGGCTAGCGGGAGTCGTCAATGAGCAGTTCTTC. Amino acids: CASSLGLAGVVNEQFF. The V and J genes are TRBV12-3 or TRBV12-4 and TRBJ2-1, with TRBD2 matching 10 bases. This CDR3 is 16 amino acids long. The junction had 8 bases not matched to a gene; V was cut back by 3 bases and J by 6 bases.

The chain carries TRBV5-1 and TRBJ2-5; D possibly corresponds to TRBD2 (5 bases). This CDR3 contains 14 residues. Germline CDR1 and CDR2: SGHRS and YFSETQ. The ends were cut back, 0 bases at V and 5 bases at J, with 11 bases in the middle. CDR3 bases: TGCGCCAGCAGCTTGGCGATGAGGGAGGAGACCCAGTACTTC. Its translation: CASSLAMREETQYF.

The rearrangement links TRBV6-4 to TRBJ2-1; 8 bases fit TRBD2. There are 16 residues in the CDR3. The germline CDR1 and CDR2 sequences are MRHNA and SNTAGT. Trimming took 1 base from V and 0 from J; bases not matched to a gene: 2. CDR3 DNA sequence: TGTGCCAGCAGTGACTGGACTAGCTTCTCCTACAATGAGCAGTTCTTC. Translating it yields CASSDWTSFSYNEQFF.

Only a few counts were recorded for this clonotype. V gene TRBV20-1 combines with J gene TRBJ2-2; possible D gene TRBD1, 6 bases. The CDR3 consists of 13 residues. Trimming cost V 6 bases and J 7 bases, with 15 bases left between them. Germline V gives CDR1 DFQATT, CDR2 SNEGSKA (reference sequence). The CDR3 coding sequence is TGCAGTGCCCCAGGGCAGGGGAACGGGGAGCTGTTTTTT. Translating gives CSAPGQGNGELFF.

This clonotype has just a few counts. CDR3 coding DNA: TGCGCCAGCAGACTCGGGGTCTCTGGGGCCAACGTCCTGACTTTC. Translating gives CASRLGVSGANVLTF. This chain connects TRBV5-1 to TRBJ2-6; the D gene is possibly TRBD2 (5 bases). Germline V CDR1 and CDR2: SGHRS, YFSETQ. V lost 5 bases and J lost 0, with 9 bases in between. This CDR3 spans 15 amino acids. Based on the CDR3 plus reference TRBV5-1 and TRBJ2-6, the full variable domain is KAGVTQTPRYLIKTRGQQVTLSCSPISGHRSVSWYQQTPGQGLQFLFEYFSETQRNKGNFPGRFSGRQFSNSRSEMNVSTLELGDSALYLCASRLGVSGANVLTFGAGSRLTVL.

The chain employs TRBV3-1 and TRBJ1-2; D unresolved. Germline V gene data show CDR1 as LGHDT and CDR2 as YNNKEL (reference sequence). This CDR3 has 15 residues. V lost 1 base and J lost 7, with 16 bases in between. CDR3 nucleotide sequence: TGTGCCAGCAGCCAAGTGGGGTCTTCGAGAGGTGGCTACACCTTC. Its protein is CASSQVGSSRGGYTF.

V is TRBV5-1 and J is TRBJ2-1; 10 bases fit TRBD2. Losses at the gene ends were 1 base for V and 6 bases for J; bases not matched to a gene: 4. Per germline, CDR1 SGHRS and CDR2 YFSETQ. The CDR3 consists of 15 residues. The CDR3 here is CASSLRAGGVNEQFF. CDR3 nucleotide sequence: TGCGCCAGCAGCTTGAGAGCGGGAGGGGTCAATGAGCAGTTCTTC.

The J gene is TRBJ1-3, the V gene TRBV29-1; D not certain. From germline, CDR1 is SQVTM and CDR2 ANQGSEA. This CDR3 is 14 amino acids long. V shed 6 bases and J shed 0 bases, with 12 bases lying between them. The CDR3 reads CSVSETSSGNTIYF. In DNA, the CDR3 is TGCAGCGTATCCGAGACAAGCTCTGGAAACACCATATATTTT.